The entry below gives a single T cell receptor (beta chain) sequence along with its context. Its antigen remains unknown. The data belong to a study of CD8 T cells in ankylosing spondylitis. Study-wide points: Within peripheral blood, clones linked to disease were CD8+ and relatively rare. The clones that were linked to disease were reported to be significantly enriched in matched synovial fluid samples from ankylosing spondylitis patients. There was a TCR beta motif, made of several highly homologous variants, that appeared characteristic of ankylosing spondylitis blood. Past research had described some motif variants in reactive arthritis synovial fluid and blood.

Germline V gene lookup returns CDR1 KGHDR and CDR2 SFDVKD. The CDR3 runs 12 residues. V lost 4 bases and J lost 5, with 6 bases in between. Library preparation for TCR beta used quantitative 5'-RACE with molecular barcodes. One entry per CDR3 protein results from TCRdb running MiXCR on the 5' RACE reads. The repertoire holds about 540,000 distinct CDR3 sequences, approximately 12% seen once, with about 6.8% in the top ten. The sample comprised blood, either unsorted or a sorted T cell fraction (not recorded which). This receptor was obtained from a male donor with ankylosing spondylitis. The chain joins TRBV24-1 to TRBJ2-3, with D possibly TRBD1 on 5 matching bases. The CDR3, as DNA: TGTGCCACCAGTGAAAGGGGAGATACGCAGTATTTT. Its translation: CATSERGDTQYF.